This note documents a single T cell receptor (beta chain) sequence. This clonotype was observed a handful of times. Its target antigen remains unknown. One base away there is no much larger clone; base qualities are not given. This sample stems from a study of lung T cells in sarcoidosis with Löfgren's syndrome listed by TCRdb under 2017. For the study in its entirety: Sarcoidosis was described as a granulomatous, mainly pulmonary disease marked by CD4+ T cell accumulation in bronchoalveolar lavage fluid. The repertoire analyses were focused on Lofgren's syndrome patients.

The paper as a whole reports these results and caveats: Analysis of alphabeta pairing showed that TRAV12-1 paired preferentially with TRBV2, and the TCRs formed by this pairing showed CDR3 homology. Recognition of a sarcoidosis-associated antigen was merely suggested, with the antigen itself still putative and unidentified. TRAV12-1 and TRBV2 were reported as the most expanded V gene segments in Löfgren's syndrome patients compared with control subjects. Sharing of TRAV12-1 and TRBV2 CDR3 motifs among multiple Lofgren's syndrome patients was reported, suggesting public CD4+ TCR repertoires.

TCRdb shows the sequencer as Illumina MiSeq. The public reads were quality trimmed at Q25 with fastp and then assembled into clones with MiXCR by TCRdb, keeping productive beta chains. Rows with a matching CDR3 protein are joined into one entry that keeps the most common DNA and genes. Counted in this sample were thousands of distinct CDR3 sequences; about 20% of them appeared once. The ten largest clonotypes hold roughly 6.5% of the sample. Looking up the germline V gene yields CDR1 SGHDT and CDR2 YYEEEE. V trim: 4 bases; J trim: 0 bases; unmatched bases: 12. The CDR3 sequence holds 17 residues, the cysteine and phenylalanine included. Only the CDR3 DNA stays, 51 bases, in frame from base 1. TCR repertoires were profiled from CD4+ T cells obtained by bronchoalveolar lavage.

The receptor's source is a human donor with sarcoidosis (Löfgren's syndrome or another form), or a control subject (not recorded which). The sequence joins TRBV5-6 to TRBJ2-5; 7 bases in the middle match TRBD1. Sample: CD4+ T cells from bronchoalveolar lavage. In nucleotide form, the sequence is TGTGCCAGCAGCCCAAAGGCGACAGGGCTGTACCAAGAGACCCAGTACTTC. Translated, it reads CASSPKATGLYQETQYF.